A single sample gave rise to the 18 T cell receptor beta chains below, sequenced in a study of beta chain features in type 1 diabetes. The isolated RNA, all of it, was reverse transcribed, so expressed TCRB transcripts were what got sequenced. The assay was immunoSEQ multiplex PCR, and TCRdb's table has in-frame clones only and misses some. This sample has under 950,000 clones, with around a sixth found just once. The sequencing sample was made of naive CD4+ T cells from blood. Receptor source: a woman aged 18-35 years in good health.

The rearrangement links TRBV4-3 to TRBJ2-5; D is possibly TRBD1 (5 bases). Trimming removed 3 bases at V and 7 bases at J, with 6 bases between. Germline CDR1 is LGHNA and CDR2 is YSLEER. CDR3 length equals 11 residues. The CDR3 spells CASSQQGTQYF. In nucleotides, the CDR3 is TGCGCCAGCAGCCAGCAGGGGACCCAGTACTTC.

With respect to this clone: One base away lies a much larger clone, so this may be a sequencing read error. The chain is built from TRBV6-1 and TRBJ2-6; D gene uncertain. Germline V lookup: CDR1 MNHNS, CDR2 SASEGT. The CDR3 is made up of 14 amino acids. V was trimmed by 3 bases and J by 1 base, leaving 4 bases between them. This chain's CDR3 is CASSEGSGANVLTF. Written as DNA, the CDR3 is TGTGCCAGCAGTGAGGGTTCTGGGGCCAACGTCCTGACTTTC.

In its sample, this clone was seen a few times. The chain carries TRBV27 and TRBJ1-5; TRBD1 matches 10 bases. The CDR3 extends over 18 amino acids. The ends lost 4 bases at V and 0 bases at J; junction bases unmatched: 9. Germline assignment: CDR1 MNHEY and CDR2 SMNVEV (reference sequence). CDR3 sequence: CASSSGQGVVDSNQPQHF. CDR3 in DNA: TGTGCCAGCAGTTCTGGACAGGGGGTTGTCGATAGCAATCAGCCCCAGCATTTT.

The chain is built from TRBV2 and TRBJ2-7; 7 positions match TRBD2. The CDR3 contains 13 residues. The J segment lost 7 bases and the V segment lost 7 bases, leaving 10 bases of the junction unmatched. Germline lookup yields CDR1 SNHLY and CDR2 FYNNEI. In nucleotides, the CDR3 is TGTGCCAGCATCCCTAGCGGAGGCCTTGAGCAGTACTTC. It translates to CASIPSGGLEQYF.

This clone was seen a handful of times. The rearrangement uses TRBV5-4 and TRBJ2-3, with D possibly TRBD2 on 6 matching bases. The CDR3 spans 14 residues. The V end was cut by 1 base, the J end by 5 bases, with 11 bases between. The germline CDR1 and CDR2 sequences are SGHNT and YYREEE (reference sequence). The CDR3 loop reads CASSLRREGDTQYF. In DNA, the CDR3 is TGTGCCAGCAGCTTGCGGCGGGAAGGAGATACGCAGTATTTT. Using reference TRBV5-4 and TRBJ2-3 for the parts outside the CDR3, the full variable domain is ETGVTQSPTHLIKTRGQQVTLRCSSQSGHNTVSWYQQALGQGPQFIFQYYREEENGRGNFPPRFSGLQFPNYSSELNVNALELDDSALYLCASSLRREGDTQYFGPGTRLTVL.

The genes are TRBV6-6 and TRBJ2-7; 8 nucleotides line up with TRBD1. Per the germline V gene, CDR1 is MNHNY and CDR2 is SVGAGI (reference sequence). The V and J ends lost 6 bases and 7 bases, in that order; junction bases with no gene match: 8. There are 13 residues in the CDR3. The CDR3 sequence: CASSGQGRGEQYF. In DNA form, the CDR3 reads TGTGCCAGCAGCGGACAGGGCCGGGGGGAGCAGTACTTC.

This clone was seen a few times. The chain has TRBV18 and TRBJ1-2; D uncertain. The germline V and J ends were trimmed by 6 bases and 9 bases, with 14 bases remaining between them. Germline V gene sequence: CDR1 KGHSH, CDR2 LQKENI. CDR3 length equals 12 residues. CDR3 nucleotides: TGTGCCAGCTCCGCGACGGATGGTCGCTACACCTTC. Translation: CASSATDGRYTF.

A few counts support this clone. The chain has TRBV18 and TRBJ1-5, with a weak D call TRBD1 (6 bases). CDR3 length equals 15 residues. Germline values: CDR1 KGHSH, CDR2 LQKENI. V lost 3 bases and J 3 bases, leaving 12 bases between the germline ends. The CDR3 coding sequence is TGTGCCAGCTCACCGAACGGGGGCCACAATCAGCCCCAGCATTTT. Its protein is CASSPNGGHNQPQHF.

This clone has only a few counts. The rearrangement joins TRBV27 to TRBJ2-7; the D gene is possibly TRBD2 (5 bases). Trimming stripped 6 bases from V and 2 bases from J, with 14 bases between. The CDR3 runs to 14 residues. Germline-derived CDR1 and CDR2 are MNHEY and SMNVEV (reference sequence). The CDR3 loop is CASSPRTGTYEQYF. CDR3 DNA sequence: TGTGCCAGCAGCCCTAGGACGGGAACCTACGAGCAGTACTTC.

This chain uses TRBV28 with TRBJ1-5; a possible D gene is TRBD1 (5 bases). V was clipped by 3 bases and J by 6 bases, with 12 bases between them. The CDR3 extends over 14 amino acids. The germline CDR1 and CDR2 sequences are MDHEN and SYDVKM. The CDR3 bases are TGTGCCAGCAGTTTGGGTGGGGGATCTCAGCCCCAGCATTTT. Protein: CASSLGGGSQPQHF.

V is TRBV4-2 and J is TRBJ2-3; 11 bases match TRBD2. V shed 2 bases, J shed 5 bases, and the junction held 9 bases outside the gene matches. The CDR3 has 17 amino acids. The germline CDR1 and CDR2 sequences are LGHNA and YNFKEQ. DNA of the CDR3: TGTGCCAGCAGCCAATCTAGCGGGAGGACCGACGGAGATACGCAGTATTTT. Residues: CASSQSSGRTDGDTQYF.

V usage is TRBV7-3 and J usage is TRBJ2-5, with D possibly called TRBD1 or TRBD2 (5 bases each). The CDR3 is 14 residues long. In germline, CDR1 is SGHTA, CDR2 FQGTGA. The ends were cut back, 8 bases at V and 5 bases at J, with 18 bases in the middle. The CDR3 nucleotides read TGTGCCAGCGCCCCTCCGGGGCAGAGGGAGACCCAGTACTTC. Its protein is CASAPPGQRETQYF.

A few counts support this clone. The V call is TRBV7-9, the J call TRBJ1-1; no reliable D call. Deletions cut 1 base from V and 3 bases from J, with 3 bases between. This CDR3 comprises 12 residues. Germline V gives CDR1 SEHNR, CDR2 FQNEAQ (reference sequence). The CDR3, as DNA: TGTGCCAGCAGCTTAGAGGACACTGAAGCTTTCTTT. This encodes CASSLEDTEAFF. Drawing the rest from reference TRBV7-9 and TRBJ1-1, the complete variable domain is DTGVSQNPRHKITKRGQNVTFRCDPISEHNRLYWYRQTLGQGPEFLTYFQNEAQLEKSRLLSDRFSAERPKGSFSTLEIQRTEQGDSAMYLCASSLEDTEAFFGQGTRLTVV.

J is TRBJ2-1 and V is TRBV27; TRBD1 matches at 7 bases. The trim removed 5 bases at V and 0 bases at J, leaving 4 bases unmatched. Germline lookup yields CDR1 MNHEY and CDR2 SMNVEV (reference sequence). This CDR3 has 15 amino acids. The CDR3, as DNA: TGTGCCAGCAGTCCGGGACAGAGCTCCTACAATGAGCAGTTCTTC. Translation gives CASSPGQSSYNEQFF.

This clone occurred once. The rearrangement joins TRBV9 to TRBJ2-7; 12 nucleotides agree with TRBD2. The germline V gene has CDR1 SGDLS and CDR2 YYNGEE. The CDR3 consists of 15 residues. Germline trimming cut 4 bases from V and 2 bases from J; bases unmatched to any gene: 4. The CDR3 DNA reads as TGTGCCAGCAGCTTCGGACTAGCGGGACCCTACGAGCAGTACTTC. This sequence encodes CASSFGLAGPYEQYF.

The chain uses TRBV6-1 and TRBJ1-4, with 8 bases fitting TRBD1. This CDR3 comprises 14 residues. The V gene end was trimmed by 8 bases and the J gene end by 6 bases; junction bases not matched to a gene: 8. Germline V gene lookup returns CDR1 MNHNS and CDR2 SASEGT. CDR3 loop: CASQSGQAHEKLFF. The CDR3 DNA reads as TGTGCCAGCCAATCGGGACAGGCCCATGAAAAACTGTTTTTT.

This clone was counted between two and nine times. The V and J genes are TRBV4-2 and TRBJ2-1; no clear D. This CDR3 comprises 12 residues. Trimming cost V 1 base and J 4 bases, with 2 bases left between them. Germline CDR1 LGHNA, CDR2 YNFKEQ. In DNA, the CDR3 is TGTGCCAGCAGCCAAGCTTACAATGAGCAGTTCTTC. This encodes CASSQAYNEQFF.

The chain is built from TRBV5-3 and TRBJ2-1, with D possibly being TRBD2 (5 bases). TRBV5-3 is designated an ORF whose function remains uncertain. The V end was cut by 1 base, the J end by 3 bases, with 11 bases between. The CDR3 is 15 amino acids. The CDR3 here is CARSLFLADYNEQFF. CDR3 bases: TGTGCCAGAAGCTTGTTCCTAGCAGACTACAATGAGCAGTTCTTC.